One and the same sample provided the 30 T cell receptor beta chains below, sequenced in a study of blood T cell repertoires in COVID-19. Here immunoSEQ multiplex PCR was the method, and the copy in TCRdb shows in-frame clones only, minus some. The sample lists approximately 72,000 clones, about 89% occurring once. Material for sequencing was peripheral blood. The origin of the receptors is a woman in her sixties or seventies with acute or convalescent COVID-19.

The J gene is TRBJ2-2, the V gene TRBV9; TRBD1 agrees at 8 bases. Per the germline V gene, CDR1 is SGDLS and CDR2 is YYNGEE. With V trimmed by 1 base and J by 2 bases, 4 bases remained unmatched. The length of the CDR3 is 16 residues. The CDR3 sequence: CASSVSGGHNTGELFF. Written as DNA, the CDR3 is TGTGCCAGCAGCGTATCAGGGGGCCATAACACCGGGGAGCTGTTTTTT.

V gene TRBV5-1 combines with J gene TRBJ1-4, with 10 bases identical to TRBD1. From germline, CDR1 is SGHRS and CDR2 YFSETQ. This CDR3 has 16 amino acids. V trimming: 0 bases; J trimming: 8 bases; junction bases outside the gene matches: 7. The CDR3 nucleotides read TGCGCCAGCAGCTTGGAGGGACAGGGGTTATGGGAAAAACTGTTTTTT. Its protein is CASSLEGQGLWEKLFF.

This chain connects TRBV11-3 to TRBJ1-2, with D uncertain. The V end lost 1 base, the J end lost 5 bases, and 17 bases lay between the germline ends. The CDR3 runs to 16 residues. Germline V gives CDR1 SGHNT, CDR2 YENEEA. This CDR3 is CASSLGSPIAGYGYTF. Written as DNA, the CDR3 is TGTGCCAGCAGCTTAGGGTCCCCTATTGCGGGGTATGGCTACACCTTC.

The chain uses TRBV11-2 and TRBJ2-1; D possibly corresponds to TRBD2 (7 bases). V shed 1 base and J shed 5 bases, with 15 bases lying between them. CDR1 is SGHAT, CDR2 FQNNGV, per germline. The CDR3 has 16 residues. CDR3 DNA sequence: TGTGCCAGCAGCTTAGGTGCGGGGGCCATCGACAATGAGCAGTTCTTC. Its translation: CASSLGAGAIDNEQFF.

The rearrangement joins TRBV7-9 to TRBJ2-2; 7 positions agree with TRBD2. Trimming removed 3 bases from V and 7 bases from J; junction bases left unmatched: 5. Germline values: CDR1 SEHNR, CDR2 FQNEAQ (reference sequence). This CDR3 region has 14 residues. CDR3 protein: CASSFRGEGGELFF. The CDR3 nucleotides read TGTGCCAGCAGCTTCCGAGGGGAGGGCGGGGAGCTGTTTTTT.

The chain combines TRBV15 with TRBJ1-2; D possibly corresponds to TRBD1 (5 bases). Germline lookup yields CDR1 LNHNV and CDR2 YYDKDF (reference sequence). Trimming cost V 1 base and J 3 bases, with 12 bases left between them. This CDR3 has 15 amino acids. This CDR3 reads CATSRAVSGDYGYTF. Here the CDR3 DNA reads TGTGCCACCAGCAGAGCGGTTTCGGGGGACTATGGCTACACCTTC.

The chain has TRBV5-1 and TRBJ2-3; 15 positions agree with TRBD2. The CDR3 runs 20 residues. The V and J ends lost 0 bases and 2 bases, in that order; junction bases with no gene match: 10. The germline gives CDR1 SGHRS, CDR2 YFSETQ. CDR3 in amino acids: CASSLAQGTSGGTSTDTQYF. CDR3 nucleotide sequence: TGCGCCAGCAGCTTGGCGCAAGGGACTAGCGGGGGGACTTCCACAGATACGCAGTATTTT.

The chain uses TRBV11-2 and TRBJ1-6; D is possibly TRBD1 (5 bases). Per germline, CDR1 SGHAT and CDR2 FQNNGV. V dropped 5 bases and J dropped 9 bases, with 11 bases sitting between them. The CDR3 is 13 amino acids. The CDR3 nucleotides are TGTGCCAGCAGCAAAAGGGGAAGTTCACCCCTCCACTTT. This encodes CASSKRGSSPLHF. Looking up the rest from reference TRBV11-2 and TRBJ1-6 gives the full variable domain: EAGVAQSPRYKIIEKRQSVAFWCNPISGHATLYWYQQILGQGPKLLIQFQNNGVVDDSQLPKDRFSAERLKGVDSTLKIQPAKLEDSAVYLCASSKRGSSPLHFGNGTRLTVT.

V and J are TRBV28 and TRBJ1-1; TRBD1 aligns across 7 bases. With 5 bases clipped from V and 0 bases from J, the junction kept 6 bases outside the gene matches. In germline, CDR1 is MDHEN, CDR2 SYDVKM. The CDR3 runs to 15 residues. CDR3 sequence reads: CASSIPGQLNTEAFF. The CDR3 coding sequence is TGTGCCAGCAGTATACCGGGACAGCTGAACACTGAAGCTTTCTTT.

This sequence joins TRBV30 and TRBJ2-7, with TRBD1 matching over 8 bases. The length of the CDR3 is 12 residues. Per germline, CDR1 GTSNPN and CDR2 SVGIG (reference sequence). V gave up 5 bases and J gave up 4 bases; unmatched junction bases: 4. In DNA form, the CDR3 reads TGTGCCTGGGGCAGGGGGCAGTACGAGCAGTACTTC. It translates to CAWGRGQYEQYF.

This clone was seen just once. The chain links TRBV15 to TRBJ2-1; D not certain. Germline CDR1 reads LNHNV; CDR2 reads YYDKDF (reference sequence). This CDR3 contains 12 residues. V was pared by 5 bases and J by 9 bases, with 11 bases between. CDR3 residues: CATSSRVVEQFF. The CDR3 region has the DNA TGTGCCACCAGCTCCCGGGTGGTTGAGCAGTTCTTC.

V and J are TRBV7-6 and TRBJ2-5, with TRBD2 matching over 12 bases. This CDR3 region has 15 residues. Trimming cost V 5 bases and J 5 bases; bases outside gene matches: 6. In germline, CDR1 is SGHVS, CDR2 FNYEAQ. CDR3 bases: TGTGCCAGCAGCCTAATCGGGACTAGCGGGGAGACCCAGTACTTC. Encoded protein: CASSLIGTSGETQYF.

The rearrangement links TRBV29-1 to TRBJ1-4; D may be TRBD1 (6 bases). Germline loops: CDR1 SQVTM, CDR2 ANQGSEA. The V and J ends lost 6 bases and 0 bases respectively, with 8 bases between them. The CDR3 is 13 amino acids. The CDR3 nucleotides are TGCAGCGTCAGGGGTGCAACTAATGAAAAACTGTTTTTT. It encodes CSVRGATNEKLFF.

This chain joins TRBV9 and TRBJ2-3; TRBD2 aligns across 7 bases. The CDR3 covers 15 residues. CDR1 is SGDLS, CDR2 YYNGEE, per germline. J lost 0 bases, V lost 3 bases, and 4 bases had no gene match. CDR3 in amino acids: CASSESGVSTDTQYF. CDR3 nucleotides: TGTGCCAGCAGCGAAAGCGGGGTTAGCACAGATACGCAGTATTTT.

The CDR3 nucleotides are TGTGCCACCAGCACCCAATTAGGGGGTCCTCAGCCCCAGCATTTT. Its protein is CATSTQLGGPQPQHF. V gene TRBV15 combines with J gene TRBJ1-5, with D maybe TRBD1 (6 bases). Germline-derived CDR1 and CDR2 are LNHNV and YYDKDF (reference sequence). V gave up 4 bases and J gave up 6 bases, with 16 bases separating them. The CDR3 consists of 15 residues.

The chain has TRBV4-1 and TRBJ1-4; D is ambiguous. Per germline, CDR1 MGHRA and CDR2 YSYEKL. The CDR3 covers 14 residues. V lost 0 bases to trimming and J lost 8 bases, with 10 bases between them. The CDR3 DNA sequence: TGCGCCAGCAGCCAAGATTTGCGGTTGGAAAAACTGTTTTTT. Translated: CASSQDLRLEKLFF.

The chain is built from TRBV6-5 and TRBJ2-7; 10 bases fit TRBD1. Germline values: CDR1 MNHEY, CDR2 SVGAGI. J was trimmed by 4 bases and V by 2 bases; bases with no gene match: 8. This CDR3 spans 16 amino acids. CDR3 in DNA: TGTGCCAGCAGTTACACATTAGGACAGGGGGATTACGAGCAGTACTTC. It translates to CASSYTLGQGDYEQYF.

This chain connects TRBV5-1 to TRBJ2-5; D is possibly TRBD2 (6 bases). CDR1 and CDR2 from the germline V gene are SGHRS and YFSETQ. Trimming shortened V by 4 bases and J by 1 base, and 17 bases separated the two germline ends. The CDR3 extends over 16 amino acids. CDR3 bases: TGCGCCAGCAGCGAAGCGGGTCAGACCGGCCAAGAGACCCAGTACTTC. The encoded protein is CASSEAGQTGQETQYF.

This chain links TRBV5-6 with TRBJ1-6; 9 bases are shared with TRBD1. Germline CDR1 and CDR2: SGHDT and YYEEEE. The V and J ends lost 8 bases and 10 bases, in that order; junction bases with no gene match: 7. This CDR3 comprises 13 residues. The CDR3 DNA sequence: TGTGCCAGTAACCGGGACAGGGACTCACCCCTCCACTTT. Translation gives CASNRDRDSPLHF.

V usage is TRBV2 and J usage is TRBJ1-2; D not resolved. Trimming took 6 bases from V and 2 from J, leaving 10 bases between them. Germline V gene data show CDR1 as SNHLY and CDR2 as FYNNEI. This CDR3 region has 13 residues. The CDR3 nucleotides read TGTGCCAGCAGGCGCGACGGGAACTATGGCTACACCTTC. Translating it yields CASRRDGNYGYTF.

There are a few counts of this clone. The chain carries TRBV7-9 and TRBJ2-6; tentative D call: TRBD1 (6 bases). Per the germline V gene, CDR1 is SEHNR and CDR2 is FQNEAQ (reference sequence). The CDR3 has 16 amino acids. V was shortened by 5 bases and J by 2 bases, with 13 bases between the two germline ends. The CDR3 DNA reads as TGTGCCAGCAGCGATATCAGGGGCCCTGGGGCCAACGTCCTGACTTTC. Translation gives CASSDIRGPGANVLTF.

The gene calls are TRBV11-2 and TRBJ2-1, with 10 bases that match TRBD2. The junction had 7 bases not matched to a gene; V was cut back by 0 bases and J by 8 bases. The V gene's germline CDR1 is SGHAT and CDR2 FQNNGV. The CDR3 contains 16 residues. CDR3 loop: CASSLDYSGGLDEQFF. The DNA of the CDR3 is TGTGCCAGCAGCTTAGATTATAGCGGGGGGCTGGATGAGCAGTTCTTC.

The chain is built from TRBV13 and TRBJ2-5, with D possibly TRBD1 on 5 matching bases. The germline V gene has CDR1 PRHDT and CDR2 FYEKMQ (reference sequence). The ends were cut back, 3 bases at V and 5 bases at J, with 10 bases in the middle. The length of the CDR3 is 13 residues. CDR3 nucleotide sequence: TGTGCCAGCAGCTTGGCAGGGCGGGAGACCCAGTACTTC. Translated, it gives CASSLAGRETQYF.

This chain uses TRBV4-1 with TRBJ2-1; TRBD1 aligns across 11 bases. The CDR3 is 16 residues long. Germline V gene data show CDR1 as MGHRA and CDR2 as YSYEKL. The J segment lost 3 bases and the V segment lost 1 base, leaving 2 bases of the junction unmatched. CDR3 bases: TGCGCCAGCAGCCAAGCGGGGACAGGGGGCTACAATGAGCAGTTCTTC. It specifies CASSQAGTGGYNEQFF.

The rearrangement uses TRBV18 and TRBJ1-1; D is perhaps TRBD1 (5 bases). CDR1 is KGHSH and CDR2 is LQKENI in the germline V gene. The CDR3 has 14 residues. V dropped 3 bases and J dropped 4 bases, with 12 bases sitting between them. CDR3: CASSPSATGTEAFF. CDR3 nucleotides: TGTGCCAGCTCACCCTCGGCAACAGGCACTGAAGCTTTCTTT.

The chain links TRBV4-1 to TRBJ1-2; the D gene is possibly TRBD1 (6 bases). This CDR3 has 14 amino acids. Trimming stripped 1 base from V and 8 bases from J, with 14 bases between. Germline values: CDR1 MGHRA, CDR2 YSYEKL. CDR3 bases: TGCGCCAGCAGCCAAGCTTTCAGGGGTCAGGGCTACACCTTC. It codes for CASSQAFRGQGYTF.

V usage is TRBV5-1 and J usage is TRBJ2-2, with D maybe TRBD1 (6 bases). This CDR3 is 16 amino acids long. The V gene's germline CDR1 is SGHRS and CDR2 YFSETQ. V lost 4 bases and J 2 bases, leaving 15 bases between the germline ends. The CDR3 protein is CASSPIVGGNTGELFF. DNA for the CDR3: TGCGCCAGCAGCCCGATCGTAGGGGGTAACACCGGGGAGCTGTTTTTT.

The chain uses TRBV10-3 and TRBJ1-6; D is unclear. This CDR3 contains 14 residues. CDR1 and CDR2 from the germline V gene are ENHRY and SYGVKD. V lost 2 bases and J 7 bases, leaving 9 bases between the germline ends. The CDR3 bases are TGTGCCATCAGTGAGAACAGCTTAAATTCACCCCTCCACTTT. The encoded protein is CAISENSLNSPLHF.

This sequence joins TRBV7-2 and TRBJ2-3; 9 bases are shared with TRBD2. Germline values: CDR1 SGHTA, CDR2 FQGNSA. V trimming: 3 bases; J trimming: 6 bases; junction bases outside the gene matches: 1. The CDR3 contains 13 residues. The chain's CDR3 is CASSFAGGDTQYF. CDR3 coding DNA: TGTGCCAGCAGCTTCGCGGGGGGGGATACGCAGTATTTT.

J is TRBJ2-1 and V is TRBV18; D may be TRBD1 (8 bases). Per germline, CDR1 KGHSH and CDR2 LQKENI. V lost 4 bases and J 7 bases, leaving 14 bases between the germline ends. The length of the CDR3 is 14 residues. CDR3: CASSLGQGGNEQFF. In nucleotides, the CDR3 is TGTGCCAGCTCACTAGGACAGGGAGGGAATGAGCAGTTCTTC. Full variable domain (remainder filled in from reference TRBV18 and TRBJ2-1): NAGVMQNPRHLVRRRGQEARLRCSPMKGHSHVYWYRQLPEEGLKFMVYLQKENIIDESGMPKERFSAEFPKEGPSILRIQQVVRGDSAAYFCASSLGQGGNEQFFGPGTRLTVL.